A single sample is the source of the 2 T cell receptor beta chains below, sequenced in a study of blood T cell repertoires in COVID-19. Sequencing used immunoSEQ multiplex PCR; TCRdb keeps in-frame clones, though not all of them. The table records over 50,000 clones, 82% of them present only once. The sample taken for sequencing was peripheral blood. These receptors were obtained from a human donor in a cohort sampled during active COVID-19.

V usage is TRBV11-2 and J usage is TRBJ2-5, with 9 bases lining up with TRBD1. Trimming cost V 1 base and J 7 bases; bases outside gene matches: 10. Germline V gives CDR1 SGHAT, CDR2 FQNNGV. This CDR3 comprises 16 residues. Here the CDR3 DNA reads TGTGCCAGCAGCTTAGTATGGAACAGGGGGCCCGGGACCCAGTACTTC. This encodes CASSLVWNRGPGTQYF.

This clone appeared a few times. CDR3 DNA: TGTGCCAGCAGTGAAGGGGGACACATGTATAGCAATCAGCCCCAGCATTTT. Translating it yields CASSEGGHMYSNQPQHF. The V and J genes are TRBV6-1 and TRBJ1-5; D might be TRBD1 (6 bases). Germline CDR1 MNHNS, CDR2 SASEGT. The CDR3 is 17 residues long. V dropped 1 base and J dropped 0 bases, with 13 bases sitting between them.